This T cell receptor (beta chain) was profiled in a study of blood T cell repertoires in COVID-19. About the study: The United States, Italy and Spain supplied acute and convalescent COVID-19 samples. Nucleic acid was either cDNA or gDNA, and it came from T cells, B-cell-depleted T cells, or PBMCs.

This clone was counted once. In the source study's methods: Using reference gene primer amplification, nucleated cell counts were estimated. Generated by immunoSEQ multiplex PCR, the TCRdb table keeps only in-frame clones and is missing some. That table supplies the V and J calls and clone size; D and trimming were determined from the DNA. The table lists about 69,000 clones, 85% to 90% of them singletons, with around 4.9% in the top ten. This clonotype was obtained from a woman between 50 and 59 years old with active COVID-19. Sequences were obtained from peripheral blood.

CDR3 sequence: CASSLRGGETQYF. DNA for the CDR3: TGTGCCAGCAGCTTGAGGGGGGGAGAGACCCAGTACTTC. V usage is TRBV5-6 and J usage is TRBJ2-5, with TRBD2 as a possible D gene (7 bases). CDR3 length: 13 amino acids. Trimming took off 1 base at V and 4 bases at J, with 8 bases between the two ends. Germline values: CDR1 SGHDT, CDR2 YYEEEE.